The 14 T cell receptor beta chains below all came from one sample that was sequenced in a study of blood T cell repertoires in COVID-19. Profiling relied on immunoSEQ multiplex PCR, and the TCRdb table lists in-frame clones only, not all of them. The table has some 260,000 clones, more than 65% seen once. The source material was peripheral blood. All receptors derive from a woman aged 40 to 49 with active or convalescent COVID-19.

The rearrangement joins TRBV6-2 or TRBV6-3 to TRBJ2-1, with 12 bases fitting TRBD2. V dropped 5 bases and J dropped 4; count of bases not matched to a gene: 9. Germline assignment: CDR1 MNHEY and CDR2 SVGEGT. CDR3 length: 17 amino acids. CDR3 DNA sequence: TGTGCCAGCAGTCGGACCCCTAGCGGGGGGGAGTACAATGAGCAGTTCTTC. Translating gives CASSRTPSGGEYNEQFF.

The chain uses TRBV30 and TRBJ1-4; D possibly corresponds to TRBD1 (5 bases). Germline V gives CDR1 GTSNPN, CDR2 SVGIG (reference sequence). V shed 0 bases and J shed 2 bases, with 13 bases lying between them. CDR3 length: 16 amino acids. CDR3 nucleotide sequence: TGTGCCTGGAGTGTTGGGGGACTGTGGACTAATGAAAAACTGTTTTTT. Its translation is CAWSVGGLWTNEKLFF.

The chain recombines TRBV5-5 with TRBJ2-1; TRBD2 is a possible D gene (5 bases). V was clipped by 2 bases and J by 8 bases, with 8 bases between them. Germline V lookup: CDR1 SGHKS, CDR2 YYEKEE (reference sequence). The CDR3 consists of 12 residues. CDR3 coding DNA: TGTGCCAGCAGCTTAGAGGGCTATGAGCAGTTCTTC. It yields the protein CASSLEGYEQFF. The full variable domain, rest sourced from reference TRBV5-5 and TRBJ2-1, is DAGVTQSPTHLIKTRGQQVTLRCSPISGHKSVSWYQQVLGQGPQFIFQYYEKEERGRGNFPDRFSARQFPNYSSELNVNALLLGDSALYLCASSLEGYEQFFGPGTRLTVL.

CDR3 in DNA: TGTGCCAGCAGCTCCTGGCAGGGCGACCATTTCTCCTACAATGAGCAGTTCTTC. It specifies CASSSWQGDHFSYNEQFF. J is TRBJ2-1 and V is TRBV7-6; D might be TRBD1 (5 bases). The V end lost 4 bases, the J end lost 0 bases, and 19 bases lay between the germline ends. CDR3 size: 18 residues. Germline CDR1 and CDR2: SGHVS and FNYEAQ.

This chain joins TRBV6-5 and TRBJ1-4, with D unresolved. V was trimmed by 6 bases and J by 0 bases, leaving 8 bases between them. Germline V gives CDR1 MNHEY, CDR2 SVGAGI. The CDR3 spans 14 residues. The chain's CDR3 is CASRREPTNEKLFF. CDR3 DNA: TGTGCCAGCAGGAGGGAACCAACTAATGAAAAACTGTTTTTT.

This clone was detected only a few times. The rearrangement uses TRBV29-1 and TRBJ1-2, with a tentative D call TRBD1 (6 bases). CDR1 is SQVTM and CDR2 is ANQGSEA in the germline V gene. The ends were cut back, 4 bases at V and 2 bases at J, with 20 bases in the middle. The CDR3 totals 16 residues. The CDR3 region is CSVAQGTRPPNYGYTF. Written as DNA, the CDR3 is TGCAGCGTTGCACAGGGAACGCGACCTCCAAACTATGGCTACACCTTC.

This clone is a singleton in its sample. The rearrangement links TRBV12-3 or TRBV12-4 to TRBJ1-2; D is unclear. V shed 10 bases and J shed 8 bases, with 20 bases lying between them. There are 13 residues in the CDR3. The CDR3 region has the DNA TGTGCCACCGCCCTGGGGAAAGGAGGGGGCTACACCTTC. Its protein product is CATALGKGGGYTF.

The rearrangement uses TRBV30 and TRBJ1-2; 8 bases map to TRBD1. Germline V gives CDR1 GTSNPN, CDR2 SVGIG (reference sequence). After removal of 2 bases from V and 8 bases from J, the junction contained 7 bases not matched to a gene. The CDR3 is 13 amino acids. The CDR3 region is CAWSSQGAGGYTF. CDR3 nucleotide sequence: TGTGCCTGGAGTTCCCAGGGGGCGGGCGGCTACACCTTC. The variable domain in full, completed from reference TRBV30 and TRBJ1-2, reads SQTIHQWPATLVQPVGSPLSLECTVEGTSNPNLYWYRQAAGRGLQLLFYSVGIGQISSEVPQNLSASRPQDRQFILSSKKLLLSDSGFYLCAWSSQGAGGYTFGSGTRLTVV.

The chain is built from TRBV19 and TRBJ2-1, with 11 bases that match TRBD2. The V gene's germline CDR1 is LNHDA and CDR2 SQIVND (reference sequence). V dropped 4 bases and J dropped 5; count of bases not matched to a gene: 4. The CDR3 loop spans 15 amino acids. CDR3 in DNA: TGTGCCAGTAGTACTACTAGCGGGAGACACAATGAGCAGTTCTTC. This codes for CASSTTSGRHNEQFF.

This rearrangement joins TRBV9 to TRBJ2-3, with 7 bases lining up with TRBD1. V shed 0 bases, J shed 6 bases, and the junction held 13 bases outside the gene matches. The germline V gene encodes CDR1 SGDLS and CDR2 YYNGEE. This CDR3 is 17 amino acids long. The CDR3 is CASSVGGAGGLLDTQYF. The DNA for the CDR3 is TGTGCCAGCAGCGTAGGGGGTGCAGGGGGTTTATTGGATACGCAGTATTTT.

This chain joins TRBV5-8 and TRBJ2-5; D not resolved. Per the germline V gene, CDR1 is SGHTS and CDR2 is YDEGEE. Deletions cut 1 base from V and 2 bases from J, with 3 bases between. The CDR3 extends over 12 amino acids. The DNA for the CDR3 is TGTGCCAGCAGCTTGCTGCAAGAGACCCAGTACTTC. This translates into CASSLLQETQYF. Using reference TRBV5-8 and TRBJ2-5 for the parts outside the CDR3, the full variable domain is EAGVTQSPTHLIKTRGQQATLRCSPISGHTSVYWYQQALGLGLQFLLWYDEGEERNRGNFPPRFSGRQFPNYSSELNVNALELEDSALYLCASSLLQETQYFGPGTRLLVL.

CDR3 DNA: TGTGCCAGCAGTTACTCCACCGGGACTAGCGGGTTTACGCAGTACTTC. Translated, it gives CASSYSTGTSGFTQYF. The rearrangement joins TRBV6-5 to TRBJ2-7, with 12 positions matching TRBD2. CDR3 length: 16 residues. J lost 9 bases, V lost 0 bases, and 9 bases had no gene match. Germline CDR1 is MNHEY and CDR2 is SVGAGI.

The chain recombines TRBV2 with TRBJ2-2; 11 bases line up with TRBD2. CDR3 length equals 15 residues. CDR1 SNHLY and CDR2 FYNNEI come from the germline V gene. Germline trimming cut 4 bases from V and 4 bases from J; bases unmatched to any gene: 2. The chain's CDR3 is CASSVLAGGTGELFF. The DNA for the CDR3 is TGTGCCAGCAGTGTTCTAGCGGGGGGCACCGGGGAGCTGTTTTTT.

This chain joins TRBV5-6 and TRBJ2-2; tentative D call: TRBD2 (6 bases). From germline, CDR1 is SGHDT and CDR2 YYEEEE. Deletions cut 0 bases from V and 1 base from J, with 13 bases between. The CDR3 sequence is 17 residues long. For the CDR3, the DNA is TGTGCCAGCAGCTTGGCCTTGGGGACTCGGAACACCGGGGAGCTGTTTTTT. It specifies CASSLALGTRNTGELFF.